This T cell receptor beta chain was captured in a study of blood T cell repertoires in COVID-19. Study overall: T cells, B-cell-depleted T cells, or PBMCs provided the cDNA or gDNA that served as material.

This table comes from immunoSEQ multiplex PCR, and its TCRdb copy is limited to in-frame clones, with some not included. The profile covers around 320,000 clones, with around 90% appearing a single time and about 2% taken by the ten largest. Germline-derived CDR1 and CDR2 are SGDLS and YYNGEE. Trimming removed 1 base from V and 5 bases from J, with 12 bases in between. CDR3 length: 14 residues. This receptor was identified in a man between 18 and 35 years old with active or convalescent COVID-19. The V gene is TRBV9, the J gene TRBJ1-1; perhaps TRBD1 as D (6 bases). The material sequenced was peripheral blood. The CDR3 DNA is TGTGCCAGCAGCGTACTAGGGGGATCTACTGAAGCTTTCTTT. It codes for CASSVLGGSTEAFF.